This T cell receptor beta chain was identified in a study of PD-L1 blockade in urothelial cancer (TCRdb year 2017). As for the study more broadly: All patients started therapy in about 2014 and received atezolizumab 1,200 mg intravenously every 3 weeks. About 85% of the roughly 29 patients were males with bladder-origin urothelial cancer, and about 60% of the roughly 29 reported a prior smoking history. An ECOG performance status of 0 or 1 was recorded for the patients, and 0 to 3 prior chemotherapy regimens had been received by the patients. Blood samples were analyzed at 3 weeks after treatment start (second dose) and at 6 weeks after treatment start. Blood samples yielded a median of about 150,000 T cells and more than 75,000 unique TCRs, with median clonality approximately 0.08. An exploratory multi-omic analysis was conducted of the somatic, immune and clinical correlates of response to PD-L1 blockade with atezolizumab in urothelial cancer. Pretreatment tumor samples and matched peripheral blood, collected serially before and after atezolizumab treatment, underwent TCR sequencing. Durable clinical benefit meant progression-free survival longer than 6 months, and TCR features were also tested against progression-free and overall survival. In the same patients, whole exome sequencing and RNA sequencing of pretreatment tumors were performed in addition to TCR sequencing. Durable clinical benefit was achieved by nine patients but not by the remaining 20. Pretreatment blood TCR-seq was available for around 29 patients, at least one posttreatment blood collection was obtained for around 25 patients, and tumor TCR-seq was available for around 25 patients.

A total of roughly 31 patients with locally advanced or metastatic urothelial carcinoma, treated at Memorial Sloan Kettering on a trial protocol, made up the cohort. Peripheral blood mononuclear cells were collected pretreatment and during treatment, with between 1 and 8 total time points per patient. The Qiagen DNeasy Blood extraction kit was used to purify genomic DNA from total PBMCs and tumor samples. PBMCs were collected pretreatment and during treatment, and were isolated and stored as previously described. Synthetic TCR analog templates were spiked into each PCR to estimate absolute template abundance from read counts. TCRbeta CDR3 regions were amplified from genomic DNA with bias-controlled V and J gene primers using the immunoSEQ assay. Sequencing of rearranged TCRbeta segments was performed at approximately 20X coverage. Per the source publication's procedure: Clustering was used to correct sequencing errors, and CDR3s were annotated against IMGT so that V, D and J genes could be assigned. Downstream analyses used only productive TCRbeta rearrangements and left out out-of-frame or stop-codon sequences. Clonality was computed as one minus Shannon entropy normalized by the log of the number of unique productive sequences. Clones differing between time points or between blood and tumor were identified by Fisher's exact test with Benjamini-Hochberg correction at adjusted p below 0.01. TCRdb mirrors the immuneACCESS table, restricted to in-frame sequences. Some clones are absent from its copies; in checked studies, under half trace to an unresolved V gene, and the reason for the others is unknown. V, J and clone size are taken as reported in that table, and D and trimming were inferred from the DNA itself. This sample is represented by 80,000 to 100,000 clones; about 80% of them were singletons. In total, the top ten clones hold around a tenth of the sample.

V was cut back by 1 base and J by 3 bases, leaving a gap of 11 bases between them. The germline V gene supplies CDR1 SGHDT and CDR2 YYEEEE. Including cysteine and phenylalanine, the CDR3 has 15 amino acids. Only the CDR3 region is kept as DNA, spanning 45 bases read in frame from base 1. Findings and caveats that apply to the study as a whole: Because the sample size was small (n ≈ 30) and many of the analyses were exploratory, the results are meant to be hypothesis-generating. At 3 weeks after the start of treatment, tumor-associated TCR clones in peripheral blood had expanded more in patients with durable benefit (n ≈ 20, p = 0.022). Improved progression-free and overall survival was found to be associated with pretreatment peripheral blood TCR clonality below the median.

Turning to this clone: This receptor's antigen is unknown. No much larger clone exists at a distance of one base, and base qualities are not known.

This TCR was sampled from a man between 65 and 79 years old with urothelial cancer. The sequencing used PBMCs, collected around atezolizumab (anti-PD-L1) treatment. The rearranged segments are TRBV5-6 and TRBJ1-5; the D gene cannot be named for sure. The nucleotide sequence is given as TGTGCCAGCAGCTTGTATCGGGAAATCAATCAGCCCCAGCATTTT. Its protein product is CASSLYREINQPQHF.